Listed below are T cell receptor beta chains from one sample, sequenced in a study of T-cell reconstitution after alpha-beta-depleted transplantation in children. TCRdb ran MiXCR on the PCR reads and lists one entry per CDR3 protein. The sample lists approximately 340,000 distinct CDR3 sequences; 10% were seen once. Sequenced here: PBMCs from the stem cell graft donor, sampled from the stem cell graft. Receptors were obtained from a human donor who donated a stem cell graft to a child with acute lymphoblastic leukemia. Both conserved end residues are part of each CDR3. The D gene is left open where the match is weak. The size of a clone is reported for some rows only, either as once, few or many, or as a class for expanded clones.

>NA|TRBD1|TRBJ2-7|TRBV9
TGTGCCAGCAGCGTAGGGCAGGGGGCGCTAGGATACGAGCAGTACTTC
CASSVGQGALGYEQYF
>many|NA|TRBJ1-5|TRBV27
TGTGCCAGCAGTTTTGGGGAAAGGCAGCCCCAGCATTTT
CASSFGERQPQHF
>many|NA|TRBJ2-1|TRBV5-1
TGCGCCAGCAGCTTGGGGGTGTTCGGTAACGCCTACAATGAGCAGTTCTTC
CASSLGVFGNAYNEQFF
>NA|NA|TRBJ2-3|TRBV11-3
TGTGCCAGCAGCTTCGCCTTCGGACCTCGAGGAGATACGCAGTATTTT
CASSFAFGPRGDTQYF
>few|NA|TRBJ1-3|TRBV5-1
TGCGCCAGCAGCTTCATGGACACCATATATTTT
CASSFMDTIYF
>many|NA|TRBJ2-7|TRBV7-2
TGTGCCAGCAGCTTAGGAAGTACTAACCCCGCCTACGAGCAGTACTTC
CASSLGSTNPAYEQYF
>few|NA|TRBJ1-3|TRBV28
TGTGCCAGCAGGGAAACAGGGAGGTGGAACACCATATATTTT
CASRETGRWNTIYF
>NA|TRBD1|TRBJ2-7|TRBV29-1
TGCAGCGTACCGGGACAGGGGGGATCCTACGAGCAGTACTTC
CSVPGQGGSYEQYF
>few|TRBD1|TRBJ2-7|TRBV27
TGTGCCAGCAGTTTGGGGACAGGGGGCCACGAGCAGTACTTC
CASSLGTGGHEQYF
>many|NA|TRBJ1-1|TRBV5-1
TGCGCCAGCAGCTTGGATGGGGCCGGCAACACTGAAGCTTTCTTT
CASSLDGAGNTEAFF
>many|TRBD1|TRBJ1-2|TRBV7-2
TGTGCCAGCAGGCACGGAGACAGGGATATTTCTGGCTACACCTTC
CASRHGDRDISGYTF
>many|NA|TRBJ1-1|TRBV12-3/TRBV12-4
TGTGCCAGCAGGCTAGGGGGGGGCACTGAAGCTTTCTTT
CASRLGGGTEAFF
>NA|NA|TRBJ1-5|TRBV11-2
TGTGCCAGCAGCTTAGATTTCGGGCAGGGAAATCAGCCCCAGCATTTT
CASSLDFGQGNQPQHF
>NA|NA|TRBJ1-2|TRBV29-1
TGCAGCGTGCGTGACGTGGGGGCGAACTATGGCTACACCTTC
CSVRDVGANYGYTF
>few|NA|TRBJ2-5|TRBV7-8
TGTGCCAGCAGCCGCTTGTACCAAGAGACCCAGTACTTC
CASSRLYQETQYF
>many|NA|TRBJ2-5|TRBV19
TGTGCCAGTAACGGTGGGGGTGAGTGGGAGACCCAGTACTTC
CASNGGGEWETQYF
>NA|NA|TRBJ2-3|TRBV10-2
TGCGCCAGCAGTGAGTCGAAGACTGTATCTAGCACAGATACGCAGTATTTT
CASSESKTVSSTDTQYF
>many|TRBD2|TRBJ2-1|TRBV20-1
TGCAGTGCCCCCAAGCGGGAGGGCAGCTCCTACAATGAGCAGTTCTTC
CSAPKREGSSYNEQFF
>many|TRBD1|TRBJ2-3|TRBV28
TGTGCCAGCAGTTTATCCCCGGACAGGGGGCCAGATACGCAGTATTTT
CASSLSPDRGPDTQYF
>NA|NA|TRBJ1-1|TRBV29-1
TGCAGCGTGGCGGGACGGATCTTACAGAACACTGAAGCTTTCTTT
CSVAGRILQNTEAFF
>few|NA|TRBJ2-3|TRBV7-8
TGTGCCAGCAGCTCGCAGCGGGCCACTGCAACAGATACGCAGTATTTT
CASSSQRATATDTQYF
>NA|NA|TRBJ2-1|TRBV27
TGTGCCAGCAGTTCCTACCCGAGGGATGAGCAGTTCTTC
CASSSYPRDEQFF
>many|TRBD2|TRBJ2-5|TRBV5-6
TGTGCCAGCAGCCCCGGACTAGAAGAGACCCAGTACTTC
CASSPGLEETQYF
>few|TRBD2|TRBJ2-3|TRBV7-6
TGTGCCAGCAGCCCGCCTAGCGGGAGAAGCACAGATACGCAGTATTTT
CASSPPSGRSTDTQYF
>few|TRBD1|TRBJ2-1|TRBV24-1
TGTGCCACCAGTGGGAGGGACAGGGACGATGAGCAGTTCTTC
CATSGRDRDDEQFF
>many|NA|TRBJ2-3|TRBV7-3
TGTGCCAGCAGCTTAAACGGACACACAGATACGCAGTATTTT
CASSLNGHTDTQYF
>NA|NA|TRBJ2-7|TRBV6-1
TGTGCCAGCCAACAAGGGCAGCTCGACGAGCAGTACTTC
CASQQGQLDEQYF
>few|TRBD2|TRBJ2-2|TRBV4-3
TGCGCCAGCAGCCAGGGATTAGCGGGTTCTCGGATCTACACCGGGGAGCTGTTTTTT
CASSQGLAGSRIYTGELFF
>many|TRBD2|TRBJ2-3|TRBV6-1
TGTGCCAGCAGTACCCGGCGCAGCGGGAGTCCGGATACGCAGTATTTT
CASSTRRSGSPDTQYF
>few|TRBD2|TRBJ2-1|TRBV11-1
TGTGCCAGCAGCTCCGATGGGGGTCAGCGGGGCTCCTACAATGAGCAGTTCTTC
CASSSDGGQRGSYNEQFF
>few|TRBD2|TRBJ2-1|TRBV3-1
TGTGCCAGCAGCCAAAGCGGGAGGGGTGAGCAGTTCTTC
CASSQSGRGEQFF
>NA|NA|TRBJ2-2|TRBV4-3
TGCGCCAGCAGCCAAGGATCGAACACCGGGGAGCTGTTTTTT
CASSQGSNTGELFF
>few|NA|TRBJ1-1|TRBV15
TGTGCCACCAGCAGAGATAAAGGGAGGGAAGCTTTCTTT
CATSRDKGREAFF
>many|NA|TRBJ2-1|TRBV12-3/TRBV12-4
TGTGCCAGCAGTTTAGGCGGGACCTACAATGAGCAGTTCTTC
CASSLGGTYNEQFF
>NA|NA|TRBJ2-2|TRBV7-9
TGTGCCAGCAGCTTACCAGTCGGGACATCGAACACCGGGGAGCTGTTTTTT
CASSLPVGTSNTGELFF
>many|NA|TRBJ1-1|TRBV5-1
TGCGCCAGCAGCTTGAGCCAGGGGCCTCTGAACACTGAAGCTTTCTTT
CASSLSQGPLNTEAFF
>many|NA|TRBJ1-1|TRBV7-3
TGTGCCAGCAGTTTAAGGGGAGACACTGAAGCTTTCTTT
CASSLRGDTEAFF
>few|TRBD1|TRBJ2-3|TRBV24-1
TGTGCCACCAGTGACTCGGGACAGATAAAAAATACGCAGTATTTT
CATSDSGQIKNTQYF
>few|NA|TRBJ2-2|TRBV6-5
TGTGCCAGCGGTAGGAGGAACACCGGGGAGCTGTTTTTT
CASGRRNTGELFF
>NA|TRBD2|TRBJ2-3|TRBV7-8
TGTGCCAGCAGAGGACTAGCGGGAGGCCGTGGTGGTGCGCAGTATTTT
CASRGLAGGRGGAQYF
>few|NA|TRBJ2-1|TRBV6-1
TGTGCCAGCAGTGAAATTCGGGATGAGCAGTTCTTC
CASSEIRDEQFF
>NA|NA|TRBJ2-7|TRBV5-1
TGCGCCAGCAGCTTGTCCCGTCCGTCAGGGTCTCCAATCTACGAGCAGTACTTC
CASSLSRPSGSPIYEQYF
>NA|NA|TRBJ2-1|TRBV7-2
TGTGCCAGCAGCTTGGGTAGAGGTCCTGGCCATGAGCAGTTCTTC
CASSLGRGPGHEQFF
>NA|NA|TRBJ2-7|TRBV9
TGTGCCAGCAGCGCCTACGACTCTTCCTACGAGCAGTACTTC
CASSAYDSSYEQYF
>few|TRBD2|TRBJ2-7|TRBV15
TGTGCCACCAGCAGAGCGTCTAGCGGGAGTTACGAGCAGTACTTC
CATSRASSGSYEQYF
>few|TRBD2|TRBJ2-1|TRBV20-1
TGCAGTGCTAGAGTAGGGCTAGCGGGGAATGAGCAGTTCTTC
CSARVGLAGNEQFF
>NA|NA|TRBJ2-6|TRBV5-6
TGTGCCAGCAGCAGACAAGGCCCCTCTGGGGCCAACGTCCTGACTTTC
CASSRQGPSGANVLTF
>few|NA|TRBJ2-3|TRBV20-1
TGCAGTGCTTACGGTGACGGGAGCAGCCGGGGTACGCAGTATTTT
CSAYGDGSSRGTQYF
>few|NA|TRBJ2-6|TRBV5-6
TGTGCCAGCAGCTTACTGGGGGCGAACTCTGGGGCCAACGTCCTGACTTTC
CASSLLGANSGANVLTF
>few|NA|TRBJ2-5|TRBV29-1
TGCAGCGCCGGCCCCCAAGAGACCCAGTACTTC
CSAGPQETQYF
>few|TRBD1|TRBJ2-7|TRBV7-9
TGTGCCAGCAGCCCGCAAGCTCCGGGACAGGGGGCGTTGGAGCAGTACTTC
CASSPQAPGQGALEQYF
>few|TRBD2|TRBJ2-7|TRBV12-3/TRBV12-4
TGTGCCAGCAGCCATCTTAGCGGGCCAATCTCCTACGAGCAGTACTTC
CASSHLSGPISYEQYF
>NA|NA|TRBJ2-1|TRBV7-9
TGTGCCAGCAGCCTCCTGATCAGCGATGAGCAGTTCTTC
CASSLLISDEQFF
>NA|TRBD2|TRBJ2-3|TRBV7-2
TGTGCCAGCAGCTTATGGGGGAGCGGGAGGGCCAGTGATACGCAGTATTTT
CASSLWGSGRASDTQYF